Following are 20 T cell receptor beta chains from one sample sequenced in a study of T-cell reconstitution after alpha-beta-depleted transplantation in children. Library preparation (for TCRbeta) was performed with unique molecular identifiers. TCRdb reanalysed the PCR reads using MiXCR and keeps one entry per CDR3 protein. The sample lists approximately 400,000 distinct CDR3 sequences, roughly 11% occurring once. Sequenced material: PBMCs from the stem cell graft donor, taken from the stem cell graft. Receptors were obtained from a human donor who donated a stem cell graft to a child with acute myeloid leukemia.

At least ten counts were recorded for this clonotype. This sequence joins TRBV7-8 and TRBJ2-4; D possibly matches TRBD1 or TRBD2 (6 bases each). V shed 5 bases and J shed 10 bases, with 18 bases lying between them. This CDR3 region has 14 residues. Germline CDR1 reads SGHVS; CDR2 reads FQNEAQ. The CDR3 coding sequence is TGTGCCAGCAGCCCTCCGGGGGCAGGGTGGATTCAGTACTTC. It yields the protein CASSPPGAGWIQYF.

The V call is TRBV7-2, the J call TRBJ2-1, with 10 nucleotides matching TRBD2. V shed 3 bases, J shed 10 bases, and the junction held 9 bases outside the gene matches. This CDR3 contains 15 residues. The germline V gene has CDR1 SGHTA and CDR2 FQGNSA. The CDR3 sequence is CASSLSSGGAGEQFF. CDR3 DNA sequence: TGTGCCAGCAGCTTGTCCAGCGGGGGGGCCGGAGAGCAGTTCTTC.

This clonotype has more than one count but fewer than ten. The chain recombines TRBV6-2 or TRBV6-3 with TRBJ1-1; possible D gene TRBD1, 6 bases. The V end lost 4 bases, the J end lost 0 bases, and 15 bases lay between the germline ends. This CDR3 comprises 16 residues. The germline CDR1 and CDR2 sequences are MNHEY and SVGEGT. CDR3 protein: CASSFVGQSMNTEAFF. As DNA, the CDR3 is TGTGCCAGCAGTTTCGTCGGACAGTCAATGAACACTGAAGCTTTCTTT.

The sample holds a few counts of this clonotype. The V call is TRBV7-6, the J call TRBJ2-1, with unresolved D. The ends were cut back, 8 bases at V and 5 bases at J, with 10 bases in the middle. Germline V gene sequence: CDR1 SGHVS, CDR2 FNYEAQ. CDR3 length: 12 amino acids. CDR3 residues: CASRASDNEQFF. The CDR3 DNA sequence: TGTGCCAGCCGTGCATCAGACAATGAGCAGTTCTTC.

This clonotype was seen only a few times. The CDR3 reads CASSYRDGYEQYF. The DNA of the CDR3 is TGTGCCAGCAGTTATCGGGACGGCTACGAGCAGTACTTC. The rearrangement uses TRBV6-2 or TRBV6-3 and TRBJ2-7, with D possibly being TRBD1 or TRBD2 (5 bases each). The CDR3 has 13 residues. The ends were cut back, 3 bases at V and 3 bases at J, with 9 bases in the middle. Germline V gene lookup returns CDR1 MNHEY and CDR2 SVGEGT.

The chain links TRBV5-1 to TRBJ2-1; D remains unclear. V lost 4 bases and J lost 2, with 13 bases in between. CDR1 is SGHRS, CDR2 YFSETQ, per germline. The CDR3 runs to 15 residues. CDR3 bases: TGCGCCAGCAGCCAGGACCCAACGACCTACAATGAGCAGTTCTTC. Its protein product is CASSQDPTTYNEQFF.

Notes on this clonotype: Its ends do not fully match the called genes, so a read error is possible. The chain has TRBV5-1 and TRBJ2-6, with a possible D match to TRBD1 (5 bases). CDR1 and CDR2 from the germline V gene are SGHRS and YFSETQ. CDR3 length: 13 amino acids. The CDR3 DNA reads as TGCGCCAGCAGCCCTCCTGGGGCCAACGGCCTGACTTTC. Translated, it gives CASSPPGANGLTF.

This clonotype was observed at least ten times. This sequence joins TRBV10-2 and TRBJ2-3; TRBD2 matches 9 bases. After removal of 5 bases from V and 4 bases from J, the junction contained 13 bases not matched to a gene. In germline, CDR1 is WSHSY, CDR2 SAAADI. The CDR3 runs to 17 residues. CDR3 loop: CASSYFRGGGAPDTQYF. CDR3 bases: TGCGCCAGCAGTTATTTCCGCGGCGGGGGGGCCCCAGATACGCAGTATTTT.

The sample holds many counts of this clonotype. The J gene is TRBJ2-7, the V gene TRBV20-1; D gene ambiguous. Germline CDR1 reads DFQATT; CDR2 reads SNEGSKA (reference sequence). The CDR3 contains 11 residues. The CDR3 region is CSAGDEYEQYV. CDR3 sequence (DNA): TGCAGTGCTGGAGACGAGTACGAGCAGTACGTC.

The chain has TRBV29-1 and TRBJ2-5, with D possibly TRBD1 on 6 matching bases. The CDR3 totals 14 residues. CDR1 is SQVTM, CDR2 ANQGSEA, per germline. V was shortened by 3 bases and J by 4 bases, with 15 bases between the two germline ends. CDR3 bases: TGCAGCGTTGAGGGCCATCAGGGGCGAGAGACCCAGTACTTC. This translates into CSVEGHQGRETQYF.

This clonotype was seen a handful of times. The genes are TRBV5-1 and TRBJ2-1; D unresolved. The germline V and J ends were trimmed by 4 bases and 5 bases, with 10 bases remaining between them. CDR3 length: 13 amino acids. Germline V gene lookup returns CDR1 SGHRS and CDR2 YFSETQ. The CDR3 sequence is CASSITTHNEQFF. The CDR3 nucleotides are TGCGCCAGCAGCATAACAACCCACAATGAGCAGTTCTTC.

This sequence joins TRBV6-6 and TRBJ1-2; the D is unclear. CDR3 length: 11 amino acids. Germline V gives CDR1 MNHNY, CDR2 SVGAGI (reference sequence). The CDR3 region has the DNA TGTGCATGTACCGGCCGCTATGGCTACACCTTC. This gives the protein CACTGRYGYTF.

This clonotype showed up many times. The V and J genes are TRBV25-1 and TRBJ1-5; no firm D call. The length of the CDR3 is 14 residues. The germline V gene has CDR1 MGHDK and CDR2 SYGVNS. V lost 4 bases, J lost 1 base, and 8 bases lay in between. CDR3 DNA: TGTGCCAGCAGTGGCCACGGCAGCAATCAGCCCCAGCATTTT. Protein: CASSGHGSNQPQHF.

The V and J genes are TRBV9 and TRBJ1-2; tentatively, D is TRBD1 (5 bases). In germline, CDR1 is SGDLS, CDR2 YYNGEE. CDR3 size: 14 residues. V lost 4 bases to trimming and J lost 3 bases, with 13 bases between them. CDR3 nucleotides: TGTGCCAGCAGCTCCCGGGGGAGGCACTATGGCTACACCTTC. It translates to CASSSRGRHYGYTF.

The sample holds a few counts of this clonotype. The chain carries TRBV29-1 and TRBJ2-2, with D hard to call. V gave up 8 bases and J gave up 2 bases, with 9 bases separating them. CDR3 length: 12 amino acids. The germline V gene has CDR1 SQVTM and CDR2 ANQGSEA. The CDR3 loop is CSSTENTGELFF. The CDR3 region has the DNA TGCAGCTCCACCGAAAACACCGGGGAGCTGTTTTTT.

The chain recombines TRBV6-1 with TRBJ2-1, with D unresolved. CDR1 and CDR2 from the germline V gene are MNHNS and SASEGT. Between the trimmed V and J ends, which lost 3 bases and 10 bases, there was a span of 13 bases. CDR3 size: 13 residues. In DNA, the CDR3 is TGTGCCAGCAGTGAGGACGGGCTAACGGAGCAGTTCTTC. Protein product: CASSEDGLTEQFF.

This clonotype has more than one count but fewer than ten. The chain employs TRBV5-5 and TRBJ1-5, with a possible D match to TRBD1 (5 bases). V was clipped by 0 bases and J by 3 bases, with 10 bases between them. Germline CDR1 reads SGHKS; CDR2 reads YYEKEE (reference sequence). The CDR3 has 15 residues. The CDR3 loop reads CASSLVGGPNQPQHF. CDR3 coding DNA: TGTGCCAGCAGCTTGGTGGGGGGACCCAATCAGCCCCAGCATTTT.

This clonotype was observed at least ten times. The J gene is TRBJ1-4, the V gene TRBV25-1; D call uncertain. Trimming removed 1 base at V and 4 bases at J, with 10 bases between. Germline assignment: CDR1 MGHDK and CDR2 SYGVNS. The CDR3 totals 15 residues. The CDR3 sequence: CASSESGSLNEKLFF. CDR3 bases: TGTGCCAGCAGTGAATCGGGTTCCCTTAATGAAAAACTGTTTTTT.

Worth noting for this clonotype: A much bigger clone sits one base away, suggesting this may be a read error. The rearrangement joins TRBV7-8 to TRBJ1-4; no clear D gene. The CDR3 has 13 amino acids. Germline V gene data show CDR1 as SGHVS and CDR2 as FQNEAQ. CDR3 sequence: CASSGGNYENLFF. The CDR3 coding sequence is TGTGCCAGCAGTGGTGGAAATTATGAAAACCTGTTTTTT.

The chain employs TRBV10-3 and TRBJ1-3, with 7 bases matching TRBD1. Germline V gene sequence: CDR1 ENHRY, CDR2 SYGVKD. The V and J ends lost 2 bases and 4 bases, in that order; junction bases with no gene match: 5. CDR3 size: 15 residues. This CDR3 is CAISEIGGSGNTIYF. The CDR3 region has the DNA TGTGCCATCAGTGAGATAGGGGGCTCCGGAAACACCATATATTTT.